This T cell receptor beta chain was sequenced during a study of molecular identifiers for immune sequencing clone quantification. Points from the study as a whole: Spiked Jurkat TCR RNA equivalent to one cell was reportedly detectable in one million naive cells. Naive cells had under 1% of molecules in clones above 20 RNA copies, effectors over 99%.

Listed TCR primers and previously described methods were used for bulk TCR libraries. TCRdb used MiXCR to reprocess the PCR reads, holding one entry per CDR3 protein. The sample shows about 510,000 distinct CDR3 sequences, 20% to 25% of them seen only once. Naive CD8 libraries used about 20,000 to 1,000,000 sorted cells and 10%, 30% or 50% RNA. The CDR3 consists of 12 residues. Germline lookup yields CDR1 MNHEY and CDR2 SVGAGI. V shed 4 bases and J shed 4 bases, with 7 bases lying between them. As concerns this clonotype: Its antigen is not identified. It may be a read error: a sequence one base away is much more abundant. As the CDR3 is not closed by the conserved phenylalanine or tryptophan, this likely results from a read error.

This receptor was taken from a human donor in good health. Some libraries in this study had Jurkat cell RNA spiked in. The V gene is TRBV6-5, the J gene TRBJ1-1; no reliable D call. Sequencing was done on a sample of naive CD8+ T cells from blood, with Jurkat cell RNA spiked in. Subset reported: FACS-sorted CD8+CD4-CCR7+CD45RA+ naive T cells. This CDR3 is CASSSQATEAFL. The CDR3 region has the DNA TGTGCCAGCAGTTCCCAGGCCACTGAAGCTTTCCTT.